Reported below is one TCR beta chain. This CDR3 contains 18 residues. With V trimmed by 6 bases and J by 7 bases, 21 bases remained unmatched. CDR1 SGHAT and CDR2 FQNNGV come from the germline V gene. The sample comes from a study of T cells after posttransplantation cyclophosphamide. Controls had myeloablative marrow grafts with methotrexate and calcineurin inhibitor, sampled at 1 year. Sequenced by immunoSEQ multiplex PCR; TCRdb stores in-frame clones only, minus some. The sample contains 21,000 or so clones, just over 85% of which appear only once. The rearrangement joins TRBV11-2 to TRBJ1-2; TRBD1 matches at 9 bases. The sample consisted of PBMCs, taken 362 days after allogeneic stem cell transplant with calcineurin inhibitor and methotrexate. The sequence derives from a female patient between 30 and 45 years old who received an allogeneic stem cell transplant from an unrelated donor, was CMV-positive, and had acute and chronic GVHD. Part of the T cells may come from the graft donor. The CDR3 coding sequence is TGTGCCAGCAGACGGGGAGACGGGACAGGGTTTGGTTTGCCTGGCTACACCTTC. It is translated as CASRRGDGTGFGLPGYTF. Together with reference TRBV11-2 and TRBJ1-2, the CDR3 gives the full variable domain: EAGVAQSPRYKIIEKRQSVAFWCNPISGHATLYWYQQILGQGPKLLIQFQNNGVVDDSQLPKDRFSAERLKGVDSTLKIQPAKLEDSAVYLCASRRGDGTGFGLPGYTFGSGTRLTVV.